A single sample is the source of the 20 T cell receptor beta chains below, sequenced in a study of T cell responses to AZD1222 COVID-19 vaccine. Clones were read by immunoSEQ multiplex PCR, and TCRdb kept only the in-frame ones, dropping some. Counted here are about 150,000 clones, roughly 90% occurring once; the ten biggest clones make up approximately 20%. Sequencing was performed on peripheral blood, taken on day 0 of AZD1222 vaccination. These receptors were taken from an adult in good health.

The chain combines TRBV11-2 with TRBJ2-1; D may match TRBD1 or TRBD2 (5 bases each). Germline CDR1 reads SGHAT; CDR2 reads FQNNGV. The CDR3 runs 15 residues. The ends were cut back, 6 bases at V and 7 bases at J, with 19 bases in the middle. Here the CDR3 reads CASRGAGTWRNEQFF. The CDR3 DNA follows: TGTGCCAGCAGGGGAGCCGGGACCTGGAGGAATGAGCAGTTCTTC.

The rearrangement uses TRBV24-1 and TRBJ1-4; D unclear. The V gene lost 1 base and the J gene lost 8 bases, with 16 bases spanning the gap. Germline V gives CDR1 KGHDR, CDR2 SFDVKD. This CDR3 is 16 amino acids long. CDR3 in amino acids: CATSDFQSLLWEKLFF. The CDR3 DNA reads TGTGCCACCAGTGATTTTCAAAGTTTGTTATGGGAAAAACTGTTTTTT.

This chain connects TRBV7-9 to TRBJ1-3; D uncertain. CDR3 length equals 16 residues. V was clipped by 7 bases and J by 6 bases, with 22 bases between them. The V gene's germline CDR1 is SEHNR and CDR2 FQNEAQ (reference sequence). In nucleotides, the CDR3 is TGTGCCAGCACCTTTGAGTGGTCAGCTCGGGAAAACACCATATATTTT. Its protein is CASTFEWSARENTIYF.

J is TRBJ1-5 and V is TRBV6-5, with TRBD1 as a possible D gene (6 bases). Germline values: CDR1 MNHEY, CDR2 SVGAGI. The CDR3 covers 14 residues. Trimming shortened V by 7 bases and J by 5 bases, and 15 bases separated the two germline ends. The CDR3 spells CASKPGDLYQPQHF. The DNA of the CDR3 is TGTGCCAGCAAGCCAGGGGATTTGTATCAGCCCCAGCATTTT.

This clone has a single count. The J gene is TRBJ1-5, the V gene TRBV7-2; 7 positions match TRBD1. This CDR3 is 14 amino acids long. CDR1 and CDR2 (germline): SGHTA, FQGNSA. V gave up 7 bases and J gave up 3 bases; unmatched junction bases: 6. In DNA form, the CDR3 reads TGTGCCAGCACACGGGACAGCCACAATCAGCCCCAGCATTTT. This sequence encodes CASTRDSHNQPQHF.

The CDR3 region is CASSQQQETQYF. Written as DNA, the CDR3 is TGTGCCAGCAGCCAACAACAAGAGACCCAGTACTTC. The chain combines TRBV3-1 (or the pseudogene TRBV3-2) with TRBJ2-5; D uncertain. The V gene lost 2 bases and the J gene lost 2 bases, with 3 bases spanning the gap. The CDR3 is 12 residues long. Germline-derived CDR1 and CDR2 are LGHDT and YNNKEL (reference sequence).

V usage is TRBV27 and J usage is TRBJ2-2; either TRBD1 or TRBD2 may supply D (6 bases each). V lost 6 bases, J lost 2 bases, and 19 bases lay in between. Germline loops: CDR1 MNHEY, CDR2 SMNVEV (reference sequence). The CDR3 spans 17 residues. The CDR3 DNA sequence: TGTGCCAGCAGCCCCCGTTGGGGGGCGGGTAACACCGGGGAGCTGTTTTTT. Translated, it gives CASSPRWGAGNTGELFF.

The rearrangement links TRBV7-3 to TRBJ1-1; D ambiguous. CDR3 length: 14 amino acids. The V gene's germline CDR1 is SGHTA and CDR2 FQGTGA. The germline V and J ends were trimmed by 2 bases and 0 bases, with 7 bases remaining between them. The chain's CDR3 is CASSLHALNTEAFF. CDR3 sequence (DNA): TGTGCCAGCAGCTTACACGCCCTGAACACTGAAGCTTTCTTT.

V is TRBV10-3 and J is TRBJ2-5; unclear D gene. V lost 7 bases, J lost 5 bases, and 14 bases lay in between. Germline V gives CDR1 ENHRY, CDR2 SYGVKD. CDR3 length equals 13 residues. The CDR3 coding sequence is TGTGCCATCACCCCTGGGGTGGGCGAGACCCAGTACTTC. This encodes CAITPGVGETQYF.

CDR3: CASSGAEGLAGEKTYNEQFF. The CDR3 DNA reads as TGTGCCAGCAGCGGAGCGGAGGGACTAGCGGGGGAGAAAACCTACAATGAGCAGTTCTTC. The V gene is TRBV7-6, the J gene TRBJ2-1; 14 nucleotides match TRBD2. Germline V CDR1 and CDR2: SGHVS, FNYEAQ. The junction had 14 bases not matched to a gene; V was cut back by 5 bases and J by 2 bases. CDR3 size: 20 residues.

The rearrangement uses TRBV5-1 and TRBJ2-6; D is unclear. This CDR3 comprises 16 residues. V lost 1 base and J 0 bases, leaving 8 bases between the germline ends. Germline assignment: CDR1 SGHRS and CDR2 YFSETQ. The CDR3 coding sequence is TGCGCCAGCAGCTTGAGTCAGACCTCTGGGGCCAACGTCCTGACTTTC. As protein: CASSLSQTSGANVLTF.

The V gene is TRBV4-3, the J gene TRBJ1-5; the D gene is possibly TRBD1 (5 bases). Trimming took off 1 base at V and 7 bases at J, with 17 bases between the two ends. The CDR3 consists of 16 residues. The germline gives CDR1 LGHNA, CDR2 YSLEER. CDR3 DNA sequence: TGCGCCAGCAGCCAAGGGGTAGCAGGGATATCCCAGCCCCAGCATTTT. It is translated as CASSQGVAGISQPQHF.

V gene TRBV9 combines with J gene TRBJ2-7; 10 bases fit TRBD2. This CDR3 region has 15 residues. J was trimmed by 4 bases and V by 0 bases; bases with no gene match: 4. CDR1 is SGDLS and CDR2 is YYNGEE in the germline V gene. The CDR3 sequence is CASSVVDSGRYEQYF. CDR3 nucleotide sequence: TGTGCCAGCAGCGTAGTAGATAGCGGGAGGTACGAGCAGTACTTC.

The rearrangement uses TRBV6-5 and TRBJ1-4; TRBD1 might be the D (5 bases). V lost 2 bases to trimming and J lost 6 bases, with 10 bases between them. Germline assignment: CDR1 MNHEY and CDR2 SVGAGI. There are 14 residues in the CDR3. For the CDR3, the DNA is TGTGCCAGCAGTTACACGGCGGGGGATGAAAAACTGTTTTTT. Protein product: CASSYTAGDEKLFF.

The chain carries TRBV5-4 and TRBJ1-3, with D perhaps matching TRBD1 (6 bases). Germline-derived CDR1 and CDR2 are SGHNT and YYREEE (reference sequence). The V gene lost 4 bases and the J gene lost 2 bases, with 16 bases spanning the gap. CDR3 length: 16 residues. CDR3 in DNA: TGTGCCAGCAGCAAGGTTACAGGGAGGACTGGAAACACCATATATTTT. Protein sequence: CASSKVTGRTGNTIYF.

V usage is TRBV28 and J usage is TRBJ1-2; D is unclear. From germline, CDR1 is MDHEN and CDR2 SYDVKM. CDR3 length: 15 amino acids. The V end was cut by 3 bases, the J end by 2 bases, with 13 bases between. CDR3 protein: CASSLVGVLNYGYTF. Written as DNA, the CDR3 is TGTGCCAGCAGTTTGGTCGGGGTTTTAAACTATGGCTACACCTTC.

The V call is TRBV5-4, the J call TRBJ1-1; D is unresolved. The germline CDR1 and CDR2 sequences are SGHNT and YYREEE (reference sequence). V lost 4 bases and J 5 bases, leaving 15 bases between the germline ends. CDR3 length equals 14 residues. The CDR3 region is CASSPQAGGTEAFF. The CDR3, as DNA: TGTGCCAGCAGCCCCCAAGCTGGAGGGACTGAAGCTTTCTTT.

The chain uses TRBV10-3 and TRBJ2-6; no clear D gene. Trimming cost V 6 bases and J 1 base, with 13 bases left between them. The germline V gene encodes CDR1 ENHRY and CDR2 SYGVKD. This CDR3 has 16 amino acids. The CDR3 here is CAIREAGLSGANVLTF. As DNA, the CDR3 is TGTGCCATCAGGGAAGCCGGGCTGTCTGGGGCCAACGTCCTGACTTTC.

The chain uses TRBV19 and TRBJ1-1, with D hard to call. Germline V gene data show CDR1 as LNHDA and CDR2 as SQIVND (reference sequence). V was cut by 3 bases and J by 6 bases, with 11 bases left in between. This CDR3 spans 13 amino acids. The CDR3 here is CASSITQTSEAFF. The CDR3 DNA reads TGTGCCAGTAGTATCACCCAAACGTCTGAAGCTTTCTTT.

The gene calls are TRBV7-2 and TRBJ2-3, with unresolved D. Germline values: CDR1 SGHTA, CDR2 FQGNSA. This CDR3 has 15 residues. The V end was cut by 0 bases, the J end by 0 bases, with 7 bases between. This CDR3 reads CASSLAESSTDTQYF. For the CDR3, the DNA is TGTGCCAGCAGCTTAGCCGAGTCTAGCACAGATACGCAGTATTTT.